The clone carrying this T cell receptor beta chain has at least ten counts. The data originate from a study of neurological immune-mediated disorders. TCRdb recomputed calls from the 5' RACE reads with MiXCR, one row per CDR3 protein. The data show 85,000 to 100,000 distinct CDR3 sequences, 3% to 4.5% seen once. This CDR3 has 10 amino acids. V gave up 6 bases and J gave up 8 bases, with 5 bases separating them. Germline assignment: CDR1 SGHVS and CDR2 FQNEAQ. The clonotype was recovered from a woman between 18 and 29 years old with multiple sclerosis. V usage is TRBV7-8 and J usage is TRBJ2-1, with D hard to call. Input material: PBMCs. The CDR3 is CASSEDEQFF. In DNA form, the CDR3 reads TGTGCCAGCAGTGAGGATGAGCAGTTCTTC. Together with reference TRBV7-8 and TRBJ2-1, the CDR3 gives the full variable domain: GAGVSQSPRYKVAKRGQDVALRCDPISGHVSLFWYQQALGQGPEFLTYFQNEAQLDKSGLPSDRFFAERPEGSVSTLKIQRTQQEDSAVYLCASSEDEQFFGPGTRLTVL.